These 29 T cell receptor beta chains share one sample of origin, sequenced in a study of regulatory T cells in long-lasting Graves disease. Time point of the sample: newly diagnosed GD, antithyroid drugs for less than 3 months. RNA extracted from PBMCs served as the sequencing template. The authors built TCR beta libraries using iRepertoire HTBI primers and Arm-PCR of CDR3 regions. TCRdb passed the multiplex PCR reads through MiXCR, listing each CDR3 protein once. The data show about 500,000 distinct CDR3 sequences, around 13% seen once. The same sample was also studied in work on T cells in Graves' hyperthyroidism and ophthalmopathy.

Sequenced material: peripheral blood mononuclear cells (PBMCs), taken at new diagnosis, from a patient treated with antithyroid drugs. Receptor source: a woman in her twenties or thirties with Graves disease.

The table lists this clonotype with many counts. The rearrangement links TRBV5-1 to TRBJ1-1; D gene unclear. This CDR3 is 14 amino acids long. CDR1 and CDR2 from the germline V gene are SGHRS and YFSETQ. Trimming took 4 bases from V and 4 from J, leaving 14 bases between them. DNA of the CDR3: TGCGCCAGCAGCCCCGCAAGGGTTGGCACTGAAGCTTTCTTT. This codes for CASSPARVGTEAFF.

This clonotype was seen at least ten times. J is TRBJ2-7 and V is TRBV27; D gene unclear. The germline V and J ends were trimmed by 3 bases and 4 bases, with 10 bases remaining between them. CDR3 size: 13 residues. The germline V gene has CDR1 MNHEY and CDR2 SMNVEV (reference sequence). Here the CDR3 DNA reads TGTGCCAGCAGTTTGACGATCGAATACGAGCAGTACTTC. It specifies CASSLTIEYEQYF.

This chain joins TRBV12-3 or TRBV12-4 and TRBJ1-1; 8 bases map to TRBD1. The CDR3 contains 16 residues. V was clipped by 6 bases and J by 1 base; unmatched bases: 10. CDR3 coding DNA: TGTGCCAGCAGAACACAGGGGGGATTCGCGAACACTGAAGCTTTCTTT. Residues: CASRTQGGFANTEAFF.

There are many counts of this clonotype. The chain employs TRBV20-1 and TRBJ2-7, with 10 bases lining up with TRBD1. The V gene's germline CDR1 is DFQATT and CDR2 SNEGSKA (reference sequence). The CDR3 has 14 amino acids. Germline trimming cut 3 bases from V and 2 bases from J; bases unmatched to any gene: 4. The CDR3 protein is CSASAGTGAYEQYF. The CDR3 nucleotides are TGCAGTGCTAGTGCCGGGACAGGGGCCTACGAGCAGTACTTC.

V usage is TRBV20-1 and J usage is TRBJ1-2; D gene unclear. Germline CDR1 and CDR2: DFQATT and SNEGSKA (reference sequence). V lost 3 bases to trimming and J lost 0 bases, with 8 bases between them. This CDR3 spans 13 amino acids. The CDR3 here is CSASDVANYGYTF. The CDR3 nucleotides read TGCAGTGCTAGTGACGTAGCTAACTATGGCTACACCTTC.

Many counts were recorded for this clonotype. The genes are TRBV6-1 and TRBJ2-1; D possibly matches TRBD1 or TRBD2 (5 bases each). The V gene's germline CDR1 is MNHNS and CDR2 SASEGT. CDR3 length: 16 residues. The V end lost 5 bases, the J end lost 4 bases, and 18 bases lay between the germline ends. The CDR3 DNA reads as TGTGCCAGCAGTCAGAGACCGGGACGGATATACAATGAGCAGTTCTTC. Residues: CASSQRPGRIYNEQFF.

This clonotype was seen at least ten times. CDR3 region: CASSSPGQGDEQYF. The CDR3 region has the DNA TGTGCCAGCAGCTCCCCGGGACAGGGTGACGAGCAGTACTTC. The rearrangement links TRBV27 to TRBJ2-7, with 9 positions matching TRBD1. Trimming took 6 bases from V and 5 from J; bases not matched to a gene: 8. CDR3 length: 14 amino acids. From germline, CDR1 is MNHEY and CDR2 SMNVEV (reference sequence).

This clonotype was detected ten times or more. This chain connects TRBV2 to TRBJ2-1; no definite D call. Germline CDR1 reads SNHLY; CDR2 reads FYNNEI. Trimming stripped 3 bases from V and 5 bases from J, with 8 bases between. CDR3 length: 13 residues. This CDR3 is CASSDRENNEQFF. The CDR3 DNA reads TGTGCCAGCAGTGATCGAGAGAACAATGAGCAGTTCTTC.

This clonotype was counted many times. This chain joins TRBV18 and TRBJ2-5; 11 nucleotides line up with TRBD1. This CDR3 is 15 amino acids long. J gave up 4 bases and V 2 bases, and 3 bases lay outside the gene matches. Germline V CDR1 and CDR2: KGHSH, LQKENI. CDR3 amino acids: CASSPGQGAGETQYF. In DNA, the CDR3 is TGTGCCAGCTCACCAGGACAGGGGGCAGGAGAGACCCAGTACTTC.

This clonotype was seen more than once but under ten times. V usage is TRBV20-1 and J usage is TRBJ1-2, with D unresolved. Trimming removed 6 bases at V and 8 bases at J, with 13 bases between. CDR1 and CDR2 (germline): DFQATT, SNEGSKA (reference sequence). This CDR3 contains 11 residues. The CDR3 bases are TGCAGTGCGTACTTAGGGTTAGGCTACACCTTC. This gives the protein CSAYLGLGYTF.

A word on this clonotype: A single base is all that separates this from a far larger clone, so a read error is likely. The chain uses TRBV11-2 and TRBJ2-3; 12 bases fit TRBD2. The J call may be mistaken, given a closer DNA end match to TRBJ2-1. Germline assignment: CDR1 SGHAT and CDR2 FQNNGV. The length of the CDR3 is 15 residues. The CDR3 loop is CASSLVLAGGHGQFF. The CDR3 DNA reads as TGTGCCAGCAGCTTAGTCCTAGCGGGAGGGCATGGGCAGTTCTTC.

This clonotype has a handful of counts. V and J are TRBV19 and TRBJ2-3; D is unclear. Between the trimmed V and J ends, which lost 9 bases and 3 bases, there was a span of 16 bases. CDR1 is LNHDA and CDR2 is SQIVND in the germline V gene (reference sequence). The CDR3 has 14 residues. CDR3 nucleotide sequence: TGTGCCAGCGCCCCTTCTTTGGAAACAGATACGCAGTATTTT. This encodes CASAPSLETDTQYF.

The chain links TRBV10-2 to TRBJ1-1, with D possibly being TRBD1 (5 bases). CDR3 length: 15 residues. V shed 1 base and J shed 0 bases, with 9 bases lying between them. Germline V CDR1 and CDR2: WSHSY, SAAADI. In nucleotides, the CDR3 is TGCGCCAGCAGTGAGTTTGCAGGGATGAACACTGAAGCTTTCTTT. This gives the protein CASSEFAGMNTEAFF.

The CDR3 sequence is CASTKTGPSSYEQYF. CDR3 bases: TGTGCCAGCACTAAAACAGGCCCGAGCTCCTACGAGCAGTACTTC. The rearrangement uses TRBV6-1 and TRBJ2-7; D might be TRBD1 (5 bases). The length of the CDR3 is 15 residues. Per the germline V gene, CDR1 is MNHNS and CDR2 is SASEGT. Trimming cost V 7 bases and J 0 bases, with 16 bases left between them.

This clonotype was seen more than once but under ten times. CDR3 in amino acids: CASSQDGWEQFF. The CDR3 DNA follows: TGTGCCAGCAGCCAAGATGGGTGGGAGCAGTTCTTC. The chain employs TRBV14 and TRBJ2-1; D is uncertain. This CDR3 region has 12 residues. V dropped 0 bases and J dropped 10 bases, with 7 bases sitting between them. From germline, CDR1 is SGHDN and CDR2 FVKESK.

There are many counts of this clonotype. The chain combines TRBV28 with TRBJ1-2; 7 positions match TRBD1. From germline, CDR1 is MDHEN and CDR2 SYDVKM. This CDR3 comprises 16 residues. The J segment lost 4 bases and the V segment lost 5 bases, leaving 13 bases of the junction unmatched. The CDR3 spells CASSPTKTGVFYGYTF. The CDR3 bases are TGTGCCAGCAGTCCAACCAAAACAGGGGTCTTCTATGGCTACACCTTC.

V is TRBV3-1 and J is TRBJ2-7, with 10 bases fitting TRBD1. This CDR3 comprises 15 residues. Looked up from germline, CDR1 is LGHDT and CDR2 is YNNKEL (reference sequence). The V segment lost 2 bases and the J segment 3 bases; nucleotides outside the gene matches: 4. The CDR3 loop is CASSQRQGAVYEQYF. The CDR3 nucleotides read TGTGCCAGCAGCCAACGACAGGGGGCGGTCTACGAGCAGTACTTC.

This clonotype was seen a handful of times. The chain is built from TRBV14 and TRBJ2-2; TRBD2 agrees at 11 bases. Germline V gene data show CDR1 as SGHDN and CDR2 as FVKESK. The J segment lost 5 bases and the V segment lost 4 bases, leaving 9 bases of the junction unmatched. CDR3 size: 17 residues. CDR3 sequence: CASSLLTSGDRTGELFF. The CDR3 nucleotides read TGTGCCAGCAGCCTCCTGACTAGCGGGGATCGAACCGGGGAGCTGTTTTTT.

This chain uses TRBV6-2 or TRBV6-3 with TRBJ1-2; TRBD1 agrees at 8 bases. Germline V CDR1 and CDR2: MNHEY, SVGEGT. J gave up 6 bases and V 5 bases, and 2 bases lay outside the gene matches. The length of the CDR3 is 12 residues. The CDR3 loop is CASSDRGDGYTF. CDR3 DNA sequence: TGTGCCAGCAGTGACAGGGGTGATGGCTACACCTTC.

This clonotype showed up just a few times. The V and J genes are TRBV7-9 and TRBJ1-5; TRBD1 matches 8 bases. V lost 8 bases to trimming and J lost 2 bases; unmatched junction nucleotides: 8. Germline values: CDR1 SEHNR, CDR2 FQNEAQ (reference sequence). This CDR3 is 15 amino acids long. The CDR3 here is CASGGDRGGNQPQHF. Written as DNA, the CDR3 is TGTGCCAGCGGCGGAGACAGGGGTGGCAATCAGCCCCAGCATTTT.

The table lists this clonotype with a count of one. The genes are TRBV2 and TRBJ1-4; D remains unclear. Trimming removed 2 bases at V and 8 bases at J, with 12 bases between. The CDR3 totals 14 residues. Germline assignment: CDR1 SNHLY and CDR2 FYNNEI. As DNA, the CDR3 is TGTGCCAGCAGTGAACCTAGGGCTCAGGAAAAACTGTTTTTT. This codes for CASSEPRAQEKLFF.

To note about this clonotype: Compared with germline, one end of the junction differs, possibly owing to a read error. The chain uses TRBV10-3 and TRBJ1-2; D unclear. There are 15 residues in the CDR3. Per germline, CDR1 ENHRY and CDR2 SYGVKD. CDR3 amino acids: CAISGGGANNYCYTF. The CDR3 region has the DNA TGTGCCATCAGTGGAGGCGGAGCAAATAACTATTGCTACACCTTC.

The table lists this clonotype with many counts. This chain uses TRBV20-1 with TRBJ1-3; TRBD1 is a possible D gene (5 bases). Germline V gene sequence: CDR1 DFQATT, CDR2 SNEGSKA (reference sequence). The CDR3 extends over 14 amino acids. V shed 5 bases and J shed 6 bases, with 17 bases lying between them. The CDR3 region is CSAAFWGRENTIYF. The CDR3 DNA follows: TGCAGTGCTGCATTCTGGGGACGCGAAAACACCATATATTTT.

This clonotype was counted ten times or more. The chain links TRBV20-1 to TRBJ1-1, with no clear D. The CDR3 has 14 amino acids. The V end lost 3 bases, the J end lost 1 base, and 12 bases lay between the germline ends. The germline CDR1 and CDR2 sequences are DFQATT and SNEGSKA (reference sequence). The CDR3 region has the DNA TGCAGTGCTAGGATAGGCCAGACGAACACTGAAGCTTTCTTT. Translating it yields CSARIGQTNTEAFF.

This chain joins TRBV27 and TRBJ2-6; no clear D. CDR1 and CDR2 (germline): MNHEY, SMNVEV (reference sequence). This CDR3 comprises 12 residues. V was shortened by 10 bases and J by 0 bases, with 4 bases between the two germline ends. CDR3 in DNA: TGTGCCACTGCCTCTGGGGCCAACGTCCTGACTTTC. The encoded protein is CATASGANVLTF. The full variable domain, its missing parts supplied by reference TRBV27 and TRBJ2-6, is EAQVTQNPRYLITVTGKKLTVTCSQNMNHEYMSWYRQDPGLGLRQIYYSMNVEVTDKGDVPEGYKVSRKEKRNFPLILESPSPNQTSLYFCATASGANVLTFGAGSRLTVL.

This clonotype was counted at least ten times. The V call is TRBV12-3 or TRBV12-4, the J call TRBJ2-3; D may be TRBD1 (7 bases). This CDR3 comprises 16 residues. V shed 5 bases and J shed 1 base, with 16 bases lying between them. CDR3 sequence (DNA): TGTGCCAGCAGTACGCATAGCAGGGGGGGCACAGATACGCAGTATTTT. Translating gives CASSTHSRGGTDTQYF.

In the case of this clonotype: A read error is possible here, since a much larger clone lies one base away. The CDR3 DNA follows: TGTGCCAGCAGTGAAAGTACGGGCGGCAGCTATAAAAAACTGTTTTTT. Amino acid sequence: CASSESTGGSYKKLFF. V gene TRBV6-2 or TRBV6-3 combines with J gene TRBJ1-4; unclear D gene. Germline lookup yields CDR1 MNHEY and CDR2 SVGEGT. CDR3 length: 16 residues. V lost 5 bases and J lost 9, with 22 bases in between.

This clonotype was found many times. V usage is TRBV18 and J usage is TRBJ2-7; D gene ambiguous. The CDR3 contains 13 residues. Germline V lookup: CDR1 KGHSH, CDR2 LQKENI. The V end was cut by 2 bases, the J end by 2 bases, with 7 bases between. The CDR3 reads CASSPRVAYEQYF. The CDR3 DNA sequence: TGTGCCAGCTCACCAAGGGTAGCCTACGAGCAGTACTTC.

The chain joins TRBV20-1 to TRBJ2-3; TRBD2 matches 8 bases. Losses at the gene ends were 5 bases for V and 6 bases for J; bases not matched to a gene: 16. CDR1 and CDR2 from the germline V gene are DFQATT and SNEGSKA (reference sequence). CDR3 size: 16 residues. The CDR3 reads CSAGRGLAPEEDTQYF. The CDR3 bases are TGCAGTGCTGGCCGAGGACTAGCTCCCGAGGAGGATACGCAGTATTTT.